Detailed here is one T cell receptor beta chain. The antigen remains undetermined. V lost 11 bases to trimming and J lost 4 bases, with 20 bases between them. Germline V gene sequence: CDR1 SGHTA, CDR2 FQGTGA. CDR3 length equals 14 residues. The entry originates in a study of T cell repertoires in cytomegalovirus infection. Looking at the study overall: CMV infection plus the matching HLA type was flagged by public TCR beta signatures.

TCRdb processed the reads anew with MiXCR; each CDR3 protein has one entry. This table has 400,000 to 600,000 distinct CDR3 sequences, approximately 42% appearing once. The material was cultured PBMCs, obtained from culture after CMV antigen stimulation. The clonotype comes from a human donor in good health (CMV status not recorded). Some clones in this sample may be carry-over from other donors' samples. The chain recombines TRBV7-3 with TRBJ1-1; D remains unclear. This CDR3 reads CALISLGSITEAFF. CDR3 sequence (DNA): TGTGCCCTAATCTCCCTGGGGTCGATCACTGAAGCTTTCTTT.